This TCR beta chain was recorded in a study of long-term antiretroviral therapy in people with HIV. Study at large: The immediate-ART recommendation dates to 2015, and the earliest samples predate it by about a decade.

A word on this clone: Its antigen is not known.

Looked up from germline, CDR1 is MDHEN and CDR2 is SYDVKM. V lost 4 bases and J lost 11; bases outside the gene matches: 6. This CDR3 contains 14 residues. Every specimen provided roughly 1-10 million cryopreserved PBMC before DNA extraction took place. Survey-level immunoSEQ v3.0 assays were run. Produced via immunoSEQ multiplex PCR; TCRdb's table is partial and in-frame only. The sample yields 35,000 to 45,000 clones, approximately 86% seen once. Notes on the study in general: Missing from the dataset were any data on ART adherence, viral resistance or therapy changes. HIV repertoires showed narrower CDR3 length ranges than controls.

The TCR was taken from a woman under 30 with HIV. The specimen comprised unsorted PBMCs, sampled just before starting antiretroviral therapy. The chain carries TRBV28 and TRBJ1-4, with TRBD1 identical over 11 bases. The CDR3 nucleotides are TGTGCCAGCAGTTCCGGGACAGGGGGATTTAAACTGTTTTTT. Residues: CASSSGTGGFKLFF.